This passage covers 17 T cell receptor beta chains from one sample sequenced in a study of blood T cells in healthy people across ages. Through a sample-barcoded 5' primer and a J-beta primer mix, a second PCR was run for about 6 to 11 cycles. Using its own MiXCR run on the 5' RACE reads, TCRdb lists one record per CDR3 protein. Of 1.5 million to 2 million distinct CDR3 sequences listed, around 48% were seen once; the top ten hold 2.1%. Sequencing used blood. These receptors were taken from a woman between 40 and 55 years old in good health.

V usage is TRBV28 and J usage is TRBJ2-5; weak D call: TRBD2 (5 bases). Gene TRBJ2-7 matches the end of the DNA better, so the J call may be wrong. CDR3 length: 12 residues. Germline values: CDR1 MDHEN, CDR2 SYDVKM. This chain's CDR3 is CASGLMVSEQYF. For the CDR3, the DNA is TGTGCCAGCGGACTCATGGTATCCGAGCAGTACTTC.

V usage is TRBV5-4 and J usage is TRBJ2-1; D is unclear. The DNA matches TRBJ2-7 better at its end, which makes the J call doubtful. The CDR3 is made up of 15 amino acids. Germline CDR1 SGHNT, CDR2 YYREEE (reference sequence). In DNA, the CDR3 is TGTGCCAGCAGCCCCCCGCGTGGTACGTACAATGAGCAGTACTTC. Translated: CASSPPRGTYNEQYF.

The chain joins TRBV5-4 to TRBJ2-5; no definite D call. The CDR3 runs 14 residues. Trimming stripped 3 bases from V and 5 bases from J, with 14 bases between. Germline V lookup: CDR1 SGHNT, CDR2 YYREEE (reference sequence). For the CDR3, the DNA is TGTGCCAGCAGCTCGATAGGAACGCGGGAGACCCAGTACTTC. It translates to CASSSIGTRETQYF.

The genes are TRBV4-1 and TRBJ2-5, with D tentatively TRBD2 (6 bases). Germline V lookup: CDR1 MGHRA, CDR2 YSYEKL. The ends were cut back, 2 bases at V and 5 bases at J, with 18 bases in the middle. The CDR3 runs 16 residues. Here the CDR3 reads CASSQFGARAGETQYF. CDR3 in DNA: TGCGCCAGCAGCCAATTTGGGGCCAGGGCGGGGGAGACCCAGTACTTC.

The chain has TRBV5-1 and TRBJ2-4, with D tentatively TRBD2 (6 bases). The J call could be wrong; TRBJ2-7 is a better fit for the DNA end. CDR1 SGHRS and CDR2 YFSETQ come from the germline V gene. The CDR3 runs 15 residues. DNA of the CDR3: TGCGCCAGCACTATTGCGGGACGGTATTCCTACGAGCAGTACTTC. Translated: CASTIAGRYSYEQYF.

The rearrangement uses TRBV21-1 and TRBJ2-5; the table's D gene call, TRBD2, was not cross checked with the DNA. The J call may be faulty, since TRBJ2-7 better matches the DNA end. TRBV21-1 constitutes a pseudogene. This CDR3 region has 17 residues. As DNA, the CDR3 is TGTGCCAGCAGCATCAAGTCAGGGAGTTCCCTCATTGGCGAGCAGTACTTC. Protein product: CASSIKSGSSLIGEQYF.

This clonotype was observed a handful of times. V usage is TRBV6-6 and J usage is TRBJ1-2; D is unclear. CDR3 length: 13 amino acids. Germline V gene sequence: CDR1 MNHNY, CDR2 SVGAGI (reference sequence). The V end was cut by 11 bases, the J end by 8 bases, with 21 bases between. CDR3 nucleotides: TGTGCCCTACGGGCTTCTTGGCCTTGGGGCTACACCTTC. Translation: CALRASWPWGYTF.

The V and J genes are TRBV27 and TRBJ2-1; maybe TRBD1 (5 bases). This CDR3 contains 13 residues. Germline CDR1 and CDR2: MNHEY and SMNVEV (reference sequence). V gave up 2 bases and J gave up 6 bases, with 8 bases separating them. The CDR3 DNA reads as TGTGCCAGCAGTTTAATAGGGGCCAATGAGCAGTTCTTC. Its protein product is CASSLIGANEQFF.

The V gene is TRBV3-1, the J gene TRBJ1-2; 11 positions agree with TRBD1. This CDR3 contains 15 residues. Trimming cost V 7 bases and J 6 bases; bases outside gene matches: 10. Germline loops: CDR1 LGHDT, CDR2 YNNKEL (reference sequence). CDR3 in amino acids: CASNGRGQGVDGYTF. DNA of the CDR3: TGTGCCAGCAACGGGCGGGGACAGGGGGTCGATGGCTACACCTTC.

The table lists this clonotype with a few counts. The chain combines TRBV11-2 with TRBJ2-3, with 9 bases matching TRBD1. Losses at the gene ends were 6 bases for V and 4 bases for J; bases not matched to a gene: 8. The CDR3 has 15 residues. The germline gives CDR1 SGHAT, CDR2 FQNNGV. In DNA form, the CDR3 reads TGTGCCAGCAGTTCTGGACAGGGGCGGGCAGATACGCAGTATTTT. Translating it yields CASSSGQGRADTQYF.

The J gene is TRBJ2-5, the V gene TRBV24-1, with TRBD1 matching over 7 bases. CDR1 and CDR2 from the germline V gene are KGHDR and SFDVKD. There are 14 residues in the CDR3. V was pared by 2 bases and J by 2 bases, with 1 base of the junction left unmatched. CDR3 bases: TGTGCCACCAGTGATTCGACAGGGCAAGAGACCCAGTACTTC. This encodes CATSDSTGQETQYF.

This chain links TRBV28 with TRBJ2-3; 10 bases agree with TRBD2. The CDR3 extends over 14 amino acids. Germline CDR1 and CDR2: MDHEN and SYDVKM. The CDR3 DNA is TGTGGGTTCTCTAGCGGGGGCAGCACAGATACGCAGTATTTT. As protein: CGFSSGGSTDTQYF.

V is TRBV19 and J is TRBJ2-3; a weak D match, TRBD2 (6 bases). The length of the CDR3 is 15 residues. V was shortened by 4 bases and J by 6 bases, with 17 bases between the two germline ends. CDR1 is LNHDA, CDR2 SQIVND, per germline (reference sequence). CDR3 sequence reads: CASSRGGYKEDTQYF. The CDR3 DNA is TGTGCCAGTAGTAGAGGAGGGTATAAGGAGGATACGCAGTATTTT.

On this clonotype itself: A junction boundary mismatches the germline segment, possibly from a read error. This chain's CDR3 is CAGSPMLGNNSPLHF. The CDR3 DNA follows: TGTGCCGGCAGCCCGATGTTGGGGAATAATTCACCCCTCCACTTT. The genes are TRBV7-2 and TRBJ1-6; D call uncertain. Germline V gene data show CDR1 as SGHTA and CDR2 as FQGNSA. The CDR3 consists of 15 residues.

V and J are TRBV25-1 and TRBJ2-5, with 8 bases that match TRBD2. V dropped 1 base and J dropped 5; count of bases not matched to a gene: 9. The CDR3 length is 16 residues. Germline CDR1 and CDR2: MGHDK and SYGVNS. CDR3 residues: CASSESGTRAQETQYF. CDR3 coding DNA: TGTGCCAGCAGTGAATCGGGGACTAGAGCTCAGGAGACCCAGTACTTC.

The chain recombines TRBV10-3 with TRBJ1-1; 7 bases map to TRBD1. The germline gives CDR1 ENHRY, CDR2 SYGVKD. J gave up 0 bases and V 6 bases, and 7 bases lay outside the gene matches. This CDR3 region has 15 residues. DNA of the CDR3: TGTGCCATCAGCGGGGCGACAGGGTTGAACACTGAAGCTTTCTTT. It translates to CAISGATGLNTEAFF.

This clonotype appeared a few times. V usage is TRBV7-9 and J usage is TRBJ2-7, with D hard to call. The germline V gene has CDR1 SEHNR and CDR2 FQNEAQ (reference sequence). The CDR3 consists of 16 residues. V lost 5 bases to trimming and J lost 9 bases, with 26 bases between them. The CDR3 is CASSQSLTDGPQVQYF. CDR3 DNA: TGTGCCAGCAGCCAATCTTTGACGGACGGCCCCCAGGTGCAGTACTTC.